A single T cell receptor (beta chain) is shown here with its context. Antigen unknown. These data originate in a study of post-analysis software for immune sequencing data. TCR beta cDNA libraries had unique molecular identifiers. It was from about 0.98 to 11 million T cells that 530,000 or so cDNA molecules came. TCRdb reprocessed the PCR reads with MiXCR, giving one entry per CDR3 protein. The sample shows some 260,000 distinct CDR3 sequences, 30% to 45% of them seen only once. Study-wide points: Same-batch samples co-clustered strongly by F measure. Controls significantly exceeded multiple sclerosis patients in normalized Chao1 diversity. Controls had lower frequencies than patients of four or five TRBV segments, which included TRBV5-6, TRBV5-1 and TRBV20-1.

The germline V gene encodes CDR1 DFQATT and CDR2 SNEGSKA (reference sequence). The V end was cut by 6 bases, the J end by 1 base, with 7 bases between. The CDR3 consists of 11 residues. The chain has TRBV20-1 and TRBJ2-7; weak D call: TRBD2 (6 bases). This TCR was sampled from a girl aged 5-17 years with multiple sclerosis. Material for sequencing was blood. The CDR3 DNA reads as TGCAGTGCGGAGGGTTCCTACGAGCAGTACTTC. It encodes CSAEGSYEQYF.